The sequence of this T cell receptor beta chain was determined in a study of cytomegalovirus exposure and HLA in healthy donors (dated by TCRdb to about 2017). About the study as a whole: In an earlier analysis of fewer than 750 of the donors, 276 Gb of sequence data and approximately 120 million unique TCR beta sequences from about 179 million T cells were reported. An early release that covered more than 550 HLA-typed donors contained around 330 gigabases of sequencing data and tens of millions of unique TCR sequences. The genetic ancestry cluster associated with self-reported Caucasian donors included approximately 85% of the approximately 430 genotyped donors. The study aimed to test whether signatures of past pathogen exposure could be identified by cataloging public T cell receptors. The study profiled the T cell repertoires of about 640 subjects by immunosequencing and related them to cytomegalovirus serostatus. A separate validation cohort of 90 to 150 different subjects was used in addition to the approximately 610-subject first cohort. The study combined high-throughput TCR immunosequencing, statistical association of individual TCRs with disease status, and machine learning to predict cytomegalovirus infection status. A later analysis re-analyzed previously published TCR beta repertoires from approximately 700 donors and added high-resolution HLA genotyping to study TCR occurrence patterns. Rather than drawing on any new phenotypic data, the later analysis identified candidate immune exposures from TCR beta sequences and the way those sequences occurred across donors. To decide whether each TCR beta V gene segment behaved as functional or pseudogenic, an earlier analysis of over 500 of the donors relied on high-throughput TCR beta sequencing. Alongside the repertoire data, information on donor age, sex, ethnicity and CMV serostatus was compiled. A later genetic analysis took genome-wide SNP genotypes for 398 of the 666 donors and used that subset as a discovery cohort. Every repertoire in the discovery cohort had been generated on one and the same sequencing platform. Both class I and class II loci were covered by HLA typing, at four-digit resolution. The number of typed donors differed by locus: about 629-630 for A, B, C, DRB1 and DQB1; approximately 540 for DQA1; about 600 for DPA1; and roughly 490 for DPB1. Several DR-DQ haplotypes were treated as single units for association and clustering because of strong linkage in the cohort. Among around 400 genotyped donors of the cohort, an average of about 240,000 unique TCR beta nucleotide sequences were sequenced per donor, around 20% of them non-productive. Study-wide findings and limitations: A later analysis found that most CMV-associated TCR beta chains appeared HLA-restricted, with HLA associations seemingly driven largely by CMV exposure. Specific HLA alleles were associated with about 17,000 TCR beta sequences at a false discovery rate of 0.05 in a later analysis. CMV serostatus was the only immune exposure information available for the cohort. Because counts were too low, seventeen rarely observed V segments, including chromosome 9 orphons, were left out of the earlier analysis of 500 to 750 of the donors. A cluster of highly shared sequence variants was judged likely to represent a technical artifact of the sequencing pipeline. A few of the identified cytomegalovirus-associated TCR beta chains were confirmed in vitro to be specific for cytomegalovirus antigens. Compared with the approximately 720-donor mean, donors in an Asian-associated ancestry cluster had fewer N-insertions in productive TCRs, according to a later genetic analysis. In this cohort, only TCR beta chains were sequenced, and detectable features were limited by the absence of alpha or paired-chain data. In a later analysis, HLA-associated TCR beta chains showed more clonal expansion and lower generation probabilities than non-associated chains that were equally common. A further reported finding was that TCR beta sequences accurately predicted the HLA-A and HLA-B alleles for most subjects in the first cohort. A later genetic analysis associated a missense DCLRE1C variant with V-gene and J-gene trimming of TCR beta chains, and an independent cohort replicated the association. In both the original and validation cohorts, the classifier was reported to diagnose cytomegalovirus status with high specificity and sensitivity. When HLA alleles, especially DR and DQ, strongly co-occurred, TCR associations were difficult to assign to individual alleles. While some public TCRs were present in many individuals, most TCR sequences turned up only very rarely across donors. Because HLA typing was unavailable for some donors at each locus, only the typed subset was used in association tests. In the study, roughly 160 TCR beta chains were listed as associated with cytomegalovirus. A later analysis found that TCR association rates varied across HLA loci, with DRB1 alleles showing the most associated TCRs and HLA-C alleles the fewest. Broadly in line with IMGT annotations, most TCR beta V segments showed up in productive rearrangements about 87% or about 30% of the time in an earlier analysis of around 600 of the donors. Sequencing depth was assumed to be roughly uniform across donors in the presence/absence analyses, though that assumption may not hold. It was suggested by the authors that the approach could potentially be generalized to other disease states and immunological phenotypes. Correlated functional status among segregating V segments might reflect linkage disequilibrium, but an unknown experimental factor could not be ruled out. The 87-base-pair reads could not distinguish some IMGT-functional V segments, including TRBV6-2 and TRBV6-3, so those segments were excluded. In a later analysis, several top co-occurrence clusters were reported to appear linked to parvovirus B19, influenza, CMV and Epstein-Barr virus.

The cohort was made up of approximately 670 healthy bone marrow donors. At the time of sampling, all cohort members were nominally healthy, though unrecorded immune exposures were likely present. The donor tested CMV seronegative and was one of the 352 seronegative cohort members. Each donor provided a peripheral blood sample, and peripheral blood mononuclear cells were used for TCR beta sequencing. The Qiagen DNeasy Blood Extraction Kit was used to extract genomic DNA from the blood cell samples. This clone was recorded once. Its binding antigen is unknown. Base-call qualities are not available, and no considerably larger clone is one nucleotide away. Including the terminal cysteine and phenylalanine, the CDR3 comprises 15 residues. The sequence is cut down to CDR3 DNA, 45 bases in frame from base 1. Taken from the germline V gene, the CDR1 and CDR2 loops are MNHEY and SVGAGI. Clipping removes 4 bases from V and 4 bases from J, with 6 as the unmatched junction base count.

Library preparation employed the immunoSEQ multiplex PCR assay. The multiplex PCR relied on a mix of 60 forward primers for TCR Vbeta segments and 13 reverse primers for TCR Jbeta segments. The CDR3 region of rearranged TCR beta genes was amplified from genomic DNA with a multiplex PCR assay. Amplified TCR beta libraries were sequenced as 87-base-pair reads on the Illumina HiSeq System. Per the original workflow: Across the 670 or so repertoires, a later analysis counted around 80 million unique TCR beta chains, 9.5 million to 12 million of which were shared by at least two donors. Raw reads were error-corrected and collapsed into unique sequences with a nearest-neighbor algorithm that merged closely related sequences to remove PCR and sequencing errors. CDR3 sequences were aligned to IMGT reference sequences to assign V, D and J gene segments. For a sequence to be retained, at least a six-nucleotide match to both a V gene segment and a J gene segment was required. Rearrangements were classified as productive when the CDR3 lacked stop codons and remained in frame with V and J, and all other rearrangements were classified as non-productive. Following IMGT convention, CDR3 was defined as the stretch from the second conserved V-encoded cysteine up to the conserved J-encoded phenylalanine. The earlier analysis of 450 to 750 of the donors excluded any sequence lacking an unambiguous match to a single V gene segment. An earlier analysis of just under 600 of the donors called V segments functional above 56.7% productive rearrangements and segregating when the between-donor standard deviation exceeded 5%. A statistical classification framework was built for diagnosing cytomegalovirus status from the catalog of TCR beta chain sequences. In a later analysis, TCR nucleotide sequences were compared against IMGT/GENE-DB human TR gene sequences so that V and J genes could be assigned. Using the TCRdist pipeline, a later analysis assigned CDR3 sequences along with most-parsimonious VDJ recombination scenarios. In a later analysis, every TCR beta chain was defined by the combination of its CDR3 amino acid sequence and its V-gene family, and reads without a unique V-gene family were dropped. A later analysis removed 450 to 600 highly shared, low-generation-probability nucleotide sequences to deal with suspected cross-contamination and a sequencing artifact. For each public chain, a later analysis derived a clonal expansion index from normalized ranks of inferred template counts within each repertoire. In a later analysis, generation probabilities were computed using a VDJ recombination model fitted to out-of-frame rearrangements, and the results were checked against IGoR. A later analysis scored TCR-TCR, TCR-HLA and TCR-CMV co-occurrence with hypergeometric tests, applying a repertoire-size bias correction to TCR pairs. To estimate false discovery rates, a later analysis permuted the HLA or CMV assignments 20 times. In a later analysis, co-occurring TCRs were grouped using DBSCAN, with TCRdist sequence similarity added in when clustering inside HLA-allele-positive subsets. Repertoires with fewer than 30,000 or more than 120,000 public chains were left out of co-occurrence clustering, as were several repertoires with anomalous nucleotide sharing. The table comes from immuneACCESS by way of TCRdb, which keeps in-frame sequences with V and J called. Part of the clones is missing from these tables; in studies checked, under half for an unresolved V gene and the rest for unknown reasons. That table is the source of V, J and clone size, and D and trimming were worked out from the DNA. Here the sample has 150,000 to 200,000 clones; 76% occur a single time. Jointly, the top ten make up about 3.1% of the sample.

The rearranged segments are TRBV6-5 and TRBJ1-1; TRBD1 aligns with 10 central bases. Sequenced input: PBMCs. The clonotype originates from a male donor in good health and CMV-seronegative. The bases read TGTGCCAGCAGTTCCCTGGACAGGGGGGGCACTGAAGCTTTCTTT. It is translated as CASSSLDRGGTEAFF.